This TCR beta chain was documented in a study of T cells in women clearing cervical HPV infection. For the study at large: Cases' blood sampling followed lesion detection by median approximately 150 days (90 to 200). Findings of the study overall: CIN3+ cases had significantly higher TCR repertoire richness than controls, but evenness did not differ.

From germline, CDR1 is SNHLY and CDR2 FYNNEI. The CDR3 totals 13 residues. The ends were cut back, 6 bases at V and 2 bases at J, with 10 bases in the middle. Repertoires were generated with immunoSEQ multiplex PCR, while TCRdb's copy carries only in-frame clones and drops some. The table for this sample gives 23,000 or so clones. In the case of this clone: The antigen is unknown. The read falls 3 residues short of the CDR3 end, and the missing part is taken from the germline J gene.

The TCR was taken from a woman aged 18 to 75 with a cervical HPV16 infection that either progressed to CIN3+ or cleared (not recorded which). The V call is TRBV2, the J call TRBJ2-5; a weak D match, TRBD1 (7 bases). Sequencing was performed on blood buffy coat. CDR3 bases read: TGTGCCAGCAGGGGGGGACAGCAAGAGACC. Its translation: CASRGGQQET. The full CDR3 is CASRGGQQETQYF.